One and the same sample provided the 30 T cell receptor beta chains below, sequenced in a study of T cell repertoires in ileal Crohn's disease. Assay: immunoSEQ multiplex PCR; the TCRdb copy retains only in-frame clones and omits some. The sample contains roughly 6,000 clones, roughly three quarters of which appear only once. The sample was ileal tissue. Receptor source: an adult with Crohn's disease.

The V and J genes are TRBV6-5 and TRBJ1-2; no clear D. There are 13 residues in the CDR3. In germline, CDR1 is MNHEY, CDR2 SVGAGI. V dropped 5 bases and J dropped 4 bases, with 11 bases sitting between them. The CDR3 coding sequence is TGTGCCAGCAGTCCATCAGCGGGCTATGGCTACACCTTC. Translating it yields CASSPSAGYGYTF.

This clone showed up just a few times. The V call is TRBV5-4, the J call TRBJ1-4; the match to TRBD1 covers 7 bases. There are 13 residues in the CDR3. Germline V lookup: CDR1 SGHNT, CDR2 YYREEE (reference sequence). J lost 9 bases, V lost 3 bases, and 5 bases had no gene match. In DNA, the CDR3 is TGTGCCAGCAGCTCCGGGACAGAGAAAAAACTGTTTTTT. As protein: CASSSGTEKKLFF.

The chain combines TRBV6-4 with TRBJ2-3, with 12 bases that match TRBD2. Trimming at V came to 4 bases and at J to 1 base, leaving 0 bases not matched to a gene. The germline gives CDR1 MRHNA, CDR2 SNTAGT. The CDR3 runs 15 residues. CDR3 DNA: TGTGCCAGCAGTGGACTAGCGGGAGGCACAGATACGCAGTATTTT. This translates into CASSGLAGGTDTQYF.

The rearrangement joins TRBV6-1 to TRBJ1-1, with unresolved D. Trimming pared 4 bases from V and 0 bases from J, leaving 12 bases between. Germline V CDR1 and CDR2: MNHNS, SASEGT. This CDR3 is built from 15 residues. CDR3 region: CASSGRVTMNTEAFF. CDR3 DNA: TGTGCCAGCAGTGGCCGGGTCACCATGAACACTGAAGCTTTCTTT.

V usage is TRBV18 and J usage is TRBJ1-1; D may be TRBD1 (5 bases). This CDR3 is built from 17 residues. V was pared by 3 bases and J by 6 bases, with 23 bases between. In germline, CDR1 is KGHSH, CDR2 LQKENI. DNA of the CDR3: TGTGCCAGCTCACCGGGGGGGGGACCCAAGCCCAACTCTGAAGCTTTCTTT. Amino acids: CASSPGGGPKPNSEAFF. The full variable domain, with the rest looked up from reference TRBV18 and TRBJ1-1, is NAGVMQNPRHLVRRRGQEARLRCSPMKGHSHVYWYRQLPEEGLKFMVYLQKENIIDESGMPKERFSAEFPKEGPSILRIQQVVRGDSAAYFCASSPGGGPKPNSEAFFGQGTRLTVV.

The J gene is TRBJ1-4, the V gene TRBV28; D perhaps matches TRBD1 (6 bases). Germline-derived CDR1 and CDR2 are MDHEN and SYDVKM. The length of the CDR3 is 14 residues. Trimming pared 3 bases from V and 5 bases from J, leaving 10 bases between. The DNA of the CDR3 is TGTGCCAGCAGTTTGGGAGGGACAAATGAAAAACTGTTTTTT. Amino acid sequence: CASSLGGTNEKLFF. The full variable domain, rest sourced from reference TRBV28 and TRBJ1-4, is DVKVTQSSRYLVKRTGEKVFLECVQDMDHENMFWYRQDPGLGLRLIYFSYDVKMKEKGDIPEGYSVSREKKERFSLILESASTNQTSMYLCASSLGGTNEKLFFGSGTQLSVL.

This chain uses TRBV5-1 with TRBJ2-7, with 9 bases matching TRBD1. The germline V gene has CDR1 SGHRS and CDR2 YFSETQ. With V trimmed by 0 bases and J by 4 bases, 2 bases remained unmatched. This CDR3 is built from 14 residues. For the CDR3, the DNA is TGCGCCAGCAGCTTGGAACAGGGGGCTTACGAGCAGTACTTC. As protein: CASSLEQGAYEQYF.

This clone was counted a few times. The J gene is TRBJ1-1, the V gene TRBV7-6; D is possibly TRBD1 (5 bases). The CDR3 sequence is 15 residues long. Trimming left V 1 base short and J 4 bases short, with 13 bases between. CDR1 is SGHVS, CDR2 FNYEAQ, per germline. The CDR3 reads CASSLGVGGTTEAFF. CDR3 bases: TGTGCCAGCAGCTTAGGGGTTGGGGGGACCACTGAAGCTTTCTTT.

The rearrangement joins TRBV7-8 to TRBJ1-5; a possible D gene is TRBD1 (5 bases). The germline gives CDR1 SGHVS, CDR2 FQNEAQ. The CDR3 is 17 amino acids. Trimming took off 4 bases at V and 4 bases at J, with 20 bases between the two ends. CDR3 DNA: TGTGCCAGCAGCTCAGATCGGGGGGTAGTAGCTAATCAGCCCCAGCATTTT. Translated, it gives CASSSDRGVVANQPQHF.

The chain carries TRBV5-1 and TRBJ1-2, with D possibly matching TRBD1 (6 bases). V shed 2 bases and J shed 8 bases, with 19 bases lying between them. Germline loops: CDR1 SGHRS, CDR2 YFSETQ. The CDR3 has 15 residues. The CDR3: CASSFAGEEDRGYTF. In nucleotides, the CDR3 is TGCGCCAGCAGCTTCGCAGGGGAAGAGGATAGGGGCTACACCTTC.

The rearrangement uses TRBV28 and TRBJ2-1; D gene ambiguous. The CDR3 has 15 residues. The V end lost 5 bases, the J end lost 0 bases, and 11 bases lay between the germline ends. Germline CDR1 is MDHEN and CDR2 is SYDVKM. In DNA, the CDR3 is TGTGCCAGCAGTCCTCTACTTTTCTCCTACAATGAGCAGTTCTTC. This codes for CASSPLLFSYNEQFF.

V is TRBV2 and J is TRBJ1-2; 12 positions agree with TRBD1. The CDR3 totals 17 residues. Per the germline V gene, CDR1 is SNHLY and CDR2 is FYNNEI. V lost 3 bases to trimming and J lost 4 bases; unmatched junction nucleotides: 9. CDR3 in amino acids: CASSEGTGGARRYGYTF. The DNA of the CDR3 is TGTGCCAGCAGTGAGGGGACAGGGGGCGCGAGGCGCTATGGCTACACCTTC.

By sample fraction, this clone is medium-sized. The CDR3 is CASSSYTGELFF. The CDR3 DNA reads as TGTGCCAGCAGCAGCTACACCGGGGAGCTGTTTTTT. The gene calls are TRBV5-5 and TRBJ2-2; D uncertain. Trimming left V 4 bases short and J 3 bases short, with 4 bases between. The CDR3 sequence is 12 residues long. CDR1 and CDR2 from the germline V gene are SGHKS and YYEKEE (reference sequence).

V is TRBV10-2 and J is TRBJ1-1; D is uncertain. The length of the CDR3 is 12 residues. Germline V CDR1 and CDR2: WSHSY, SAAADI. Trimming removed 9 bases at V and 1 base at J, with 9 bases between. The chain's CDR3 is CASARGNTEAFF. CDR3 DNA sequence: TGCGCCAGTGCTCGGGGGAACACTGAAGCTTTCTTT.

J is TRBJ2-5 and V is TRBV5-1; possibly TRBD2 for D (6 bases). Trimming stripped 5 bases from V and 1 base from J, with 15 bases between. The CDR3 runs 15 residues. Looked up from germline, CDR1 is SGHRS and CDR2 is YFSETQ. The CDR3 DNA sequence: TGCGCCAGCAGTTCTGGGGGGAGTCTCCAAGAGACCCAGTACTTC. Translating gives CASSSGGSLQETQYF.

The V and J genes are TRBV11-2 and TRBJ1-2; D is uncertain. The germline V gene has CDR1 SGHAT and CDR2 FQNNGV. V was cut by 2 bases and J by 2 bases, with 6 bases left in between. CDR3 length: 13 amino acids. This CDR3 reads CASSLTDNYGYTF. The DNA of the CDR3 is TGTGCCAGCAGCTTAACAGACAACTATGGCTACACCTTC.

The gene calls are TRBV2 and TRBJ2-2, with unresolved D. Germline values: CDR1 SNHLY, CDR2 FYNNEI. The CDR3 sequence is 11 residues long. Trimming removed 8 bases at V and 5 bases at J, with 6 bases between. In DNA, the CDR3 is TGTGCCAGCCACACAACCGGGGAGCTGTTTTTT. This codes for CASHTTGELFF.

The J gene is TRBJ1-2, the V gene TRBV9, with a possible D match to TRBD1 (5 bases). There are 15 residues in the CDR3. Germline loops: CDR1 SGDLS, CDR2 YYNGEE. V was cut by 0 bases and J by 4 bases, with 13 bases left in between. Here the CDR3 DNA reads TGTGCCAGCAGCGTAGGGGGGGATGGCGGCTATGGCTACACCTTC. Translated: CASSVGGDGGYGYTF.

The V gene is TRBV12-1, the J gene TRBJ2-4; the DNA was not used to check the table's D call, TRBD1. TRBV12-1 is marked as a pseudogene. CDR3 length: 18 amino acids. The CDR3 is CASSFLNPASVAKNIQYF. For the CDR3, the DNA is TGTGCCAGCAGCTTTCTGAATCCTGCCAGTGTAGCCAAAAACATTCAGTACTTC.

This clone was detected only once. The chain employs TRBV2 and TRBJ2-7, with 10 bases identical to TRBD2. CDR1 SNHLY and CDR2 FYNNEI come from the germline V gene. V shed 3 bases, J shed 5 bases, and the junction held 4 bases outside the gene matches. The CDR3 extends over 14 amino acids. The CDR3 DNA sequence: TGTGCCAGCAGTGAGCTAGCGGGAGTTAACGAGCAGTACTTC. Translated, it gives CASSELAGVNEQYF.

In DNA form, the CDR3 reads TGTGCCAGCAGCTCCCGACTAGCGGGGCCCTACGAGCAGTACTTC. Encoded protein: CASSSRLAGPYEQYF. The J gene is TRBJ2-7, the V gene TRBV5-4; 11 nucleotides match TRBD2. Per germline, CDR1 SGHNT and CDR2 YYREEE (reference sequence). This CDR3 region has 15 residues. V dropped 3 bases and J dropped 2; count of bases not matched to a gene: 4.

The chain carries TRBV30 and TRBJ1-5; no firm D call. This CDR3 contains 15 residues. Germline loops: CDR1 GTSNPN, CDR2 SVGIG (reference sequence). V was pared by 0 bases and J by 6 bases, with 15 bases between. The CDR3 region is CAWSVLNGLGQPQHF. CDR3 sequence (DNA): TGTGCCTGGAGTGTATTAAACGGGTTAGGTCAGCCCCAGCATTTT.

The rearrangement links TRBV19 to TRBJ1-1, with unresolved D. CDR3 size: 12 residues. V was cut by 3 bases and J by 7 bases, with 9 bases left in between. Germline CDR1 is LNHDA and CDR2 is SQIVND (reference sequence). The CDR3 loop is CASSINKYEAFF. The DNA for the CDR3 is TGTGCCAGTAGTATTAACAAGTATGAAGCTTTCTTT.

The rearrangement uses TRBV9 and TRBJ2-5; 8 bases align to TRBD2. The V segment lost 2 bases and the J segment 3 bases; nucleotides outside the gene matches: 6. CDR1 and CDR2 from the germline V gene are SGDLS and YYNGEE. This CDR3 spans 15 amino acids. CDR3 region: CASSVGGRWEETQYF. The CDR3 DNA reads TGTGCCAGCAGCGTGGGCGGGAGGTGGGAAGAGACCCAGTACTTC.

The rearrangement joins TRBV29-1 to TRBJ2-3, with TRBD2 identical over 12 bases. CDR3 size: 16 residues. CDR1 SQVTM and CDR2 ANQGSEA come from the germline V gene. Unmatched junction bases numbered 7, after V lost 5 bases and J lost 1 base. The CDR3 loop reads CSVPPGLAGRTDTQYF. Here the CDR3 DNA reads TGCAGCGTTCCCCCGGGACTAGCGGGTCGCACAGATACGCAGTATTTT.

Only one count was recorded for this clone. V and J are TRBV5-4 and TRBJ2-1; 13 bases are shared with TRBD2. The CDR3 contains 15 residues. With V trimmed by 4 bases and J by 9 bases, 7 bases remained unmatched. CDR1 and CDR2 from the germline V gene are SGHNT and YYREEE (reference sequence). Here the CDR3 DNA reads TGTGCCAGCAGCCCGGGACTAGCGGGACTGGGTGAGCAGTTCTTC. It codes for CASSPGLAGLGEQFF.

There are a few counts of this clone. This chain uses TRBV19 with TRBJ2-3; TRBD1 might be the D (5 bases). The germline V gene has CDR1 LNHDA and CDR2 SQIVND (reference sequence). V gave up 3 bases and J gave up 5 bases, with 15 bases separating them. This CDR3 comprises 15 residues. The chain's CDR3 is CASSMGRARGDTQYF. CDR3 sequence (DNA): TGTGCCAGTAGTATGGGCAGGGCCCGAGGAGATACGCAGTATTTT.

This chain uses TRBV7-3 with TRBJ1-1; D possibly corresponds to TRBD1 (5 bases). CDR3 length: 13 amino acids. Between the trimmed V and J ends, which lost 6 bases and 1 base, there was a span of 9 bases. Germline-derived CDR1 and CDR2 are SGHTA and FQGTGA. CDR3 coding DNA: TGTGCCAGCAGTTATGACAGGAACACTGAAGCTTTCTTT. It yields the protein CASSYDRNTEAFF. The full variable domain, rest sourced from reference TRBV7-3 and TRBJ1-1, is GAGVSQTPSNKVTEKGKYVELRCDPISGHTALYWYRQSLGQGPEFLIYFQGTGAADDSGLPNDRFFAVRPEGSVSTLKIQRTERGDSAVYLCASSYDRNTEAFFGQGTRLTVV.

This chain connects TRBV28 to TRBJ1-1; D is perhaps TRBD1 (5 bases). The V gene lost 4 bases and the J gene lost 7 bases, with 13 bases spanning the gap. Germline V gene lookup returns CDR1 MDHEN and CDR2 SYDVKM. This CDR3 region has 13 residues. The CDR3 nucleotides read TGTGCCAGCAGTTCCGGACAACCGTTTGAAGCTTTCTTT. Translation: CASSSGQPFEAFF.

This chain connects TRBV5-1 to TRBJ2-1; 7 bases map to TRBD2. The germline V gene encodes CDR1 SGHRS and CDR2 YFSETQ. The junction had 6 bases not matched to a gene; V was cut back by 0 bases and J by 3 bases. The CDR3 is 16 residues long. The CDR3 reads CASSLDRGSVYNEQFF. CDR3 DNA sequence: TGCGCCAGCAGCTTGGATCGCGGGAGCGTCTACAATGAGCAGTTCTTC.